The 9 T cell receptor beta chains below were found in one sample sequenced in a study of graft-versus-host responses after intestinal transplantation. Graft tissue processing released intraepithelial and lamina propria lymphocytes. Repertoires were generated with immunoSEQ multiplex PCR, while TCRdb's copy carries only in-frame clones and drops some. The sample includes 15,000 to 20,000 clones, roughly 70% of them seen just once. This sample comprised ileum tissue, obtained around 20 days after intestinal transplant. These receptors originate from a human patient who received an intestinal transplant, so some T cells may come from the graft donor.

The chain combines TRBV7-2 with TRBJ1-6; weak D call: TRBD1 (5 bases). Germline values: CDR1 SGHTA, CDR2 FQGNSA. V was shortened by 6 bases and J by 5 bases, with 14 bases between the two germline ends. The CDR3 has 15 residues. The CDR3 DNA reads as TGTGCCAGCAGGCGCACAGGACACAATAATTCACCCCTCCACTTT. This sequence encodes CASRRTGHNNSPLHF.

This CDR3 reads CASSIHSGTELVIDTEAFF. The DNA of the CDR3 is TGTGCCAGTAGTATTCATTCAGGGACAGAGCTGGTTATAGACACTGAAGCTTTCTTT. The J gene is TRBJ1-1, the V gene TRBV19, with TRBD1 matching 7 bases. The CDR3 is 19 amino acids. CDR1 LNHDA and CDR2 SQIVND come from the germline V gene (reference sequence). V trimming: 3 bases; J trimming: 3 bases; junction bases outside the gene matches: 19. Supplemented by reference TRBV19 and TRBJ1-1, the full variable domain reads DGGITQSPKYLFRKEGQNVTLSCEQNLNHDAMYWYRQDPGQGLRLIYYSQIVNDFQKGDIAEGYSVSREKKESFPLTVTSAQKNPTAFYLCASSIHSGTELVIDTEAFFGQGTRLTVV.

The chain is built from TRBV5-1 and TRBJ2-6, with no clear D. Trimming pared 1 base from V and 2 bases from J, leaving 7 bases between. Germline V gene sequence: CDR1 SGHRS, CDR2 YFSETQ. The CDR3 has 15 residues. This chain's CDR3 is CASSLYYTGANVLTF. DNA of the CDR3: TGCGCCAGCAGCTTGTATTATACTGGGGCCAACGTCCTGACTTTC.

The chain combines TRBV10-2 with TRBJ2-1; no firm D call. CDR1 is WSHSY, CDR2 SAAADI, per germline. V was trimmed by 3 bases and J by 3 bases, leaving 12 bases between them. The CDR3 is 15 residues long. CDR3 region: CASSDSRLFYNEQFF. Written as DNA, the CDR3 is TGCGCCAGCAGTGACTCGCGGTTATTCTACAATGAGCAGTTCTTC.

This clone is a singleton in its sample. V and J are TRBV5-1 and TRBJ1-2, with TRBD1 matching over 8 bases. The V gene's germline CDR1 is SGHRS and CDR2 YFSETQ. V lost 7 bases to trimming and J lost 4 bases; unmatched junction nucleotides: 15. This CDR3 comprises 16 residues. The DNA for the CDR3 is TGCGCCAGCCGACGACGAGACAGGGGAAGTCGCTATGGCTACACCTTC. Residues: CASRRRDRGSRYGYTF.

By proportion, this clone is medium-sized. The gene calls are TRBV4-3 and TRBJ1-2; 8 nucleotides agree with TRBD1. The V segment lost 0 bases and the J segment 2 bases; nucleotides outside the gene matches: 8. The CDR3 is made up of 17 amino acids. CDR1 and CDR2 from the germline V gene are LGHNA and YSLEER. The CDR3 protein is CASSQDKVAGGNYGYTF. The DNA of the CDR3 is TGCGCCAGCAGCCAAGATAAAGTGGCAGGGGGCAACTATGGCTACACCTTC.

CDR3 coding DNA: TGTGCCAGCAGCAGTCGTTCGTGGCGGGATGGCTACACCTTC. Amino acids: CASSSRSWRDGYTF. The rearrangement links TRBV13 to TRBJ1-2; D gene unclear. The V end lost 5 bases, the J end lost 6 bases, and 16 bases lay between the germline ends. The CDR3 covers 14 residues. Per germline, CDR1 PRHDT and CDR2 FYEKMQ (reference sequence).

This chain links TRBV6-4 with TRBJ2-2; weak D call: TRBD2 (5 bases). CDR1 and CDR2 from the germline V gene are MRHNA and SNTAGT. This CDR3 comprises 13 residues. Between the trimmed V and J ends, which lost 11 bases and 4 bases, there was a span of 14 bases. CDR3: CACGEGITGELFF. The CDR3 DNA is TGTGCCTGCGGAGAGGGTATCACCGGGGAGCTGTTTTTT.

CDR3 residues: CASSIVGGGWGYTF. As DNA, the CDR3 is TGTGCCAGTAGTATCGTTGGAGGGGGCTGGGGCTACACCTTC. The chain employs TRBV19 and TRBJ1-2; 7 nucleotides match TRBD1. The germline V gene has CDR1 LNHDA and CDR2 SQIVND (reference sequence). This CDR3 spans 14 amino acids. J gave up 8 bases and V 3 bases, and 9 bases lay outside the gene matches.